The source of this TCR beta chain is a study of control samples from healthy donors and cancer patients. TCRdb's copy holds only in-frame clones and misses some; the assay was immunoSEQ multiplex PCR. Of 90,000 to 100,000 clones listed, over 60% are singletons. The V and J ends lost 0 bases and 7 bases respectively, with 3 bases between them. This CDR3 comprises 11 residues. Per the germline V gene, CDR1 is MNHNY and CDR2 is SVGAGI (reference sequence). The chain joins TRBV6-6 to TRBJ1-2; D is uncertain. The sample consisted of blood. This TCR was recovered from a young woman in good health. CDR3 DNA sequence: TGTGCCAGCAGTTACTCGCCTGGCTACACCTTC. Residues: CASSYSPGYTF.